This T cell receptor beta chain emerged from a study of T-cell memory formation after mild COVID-19. Study findings and constraints: Clones contracting over day 15 to 85 were CD4/CD8 balanced, with later expanders leaning CD4+.

From the 5' RACE reads, TCRdb called clonotypes with MiXCR, one entry per CDR3 protein. The profile shows fewer than 250,000 distinct CDR3 sequences, more than 9% of them singletons. Concerning this clonotype itself: Its antigen is undetermined.

The V end was cut by 5 bases, the J end by 7 bases, with 15 bases between. CDR3 length: 14 amino acids. The V gene's germline CDR1 is SGDLS and CDR2 YYNGEE. V is TRBV9 and J is TRBJ2-2; no firm D call. The sequencing sample was made of PBMCs or a T cell subset sorted from them (not recorded which). This TCR was sampled from a man younger than 30 who had mild COVID-19 (a few samples of this study predate the infection). Cell type and time point are not known. The CDR3 region has the DNA TGTGCCAGCAGAGAACAGATGGGTTTCGGGGAGCTGTTTTTT. It encodes CASREQMGFGELFF.